Listed below are T cell receptor beta chains from one sample, sequenced in a study of blood T cell repertoires in COVID-19. Clones were sequenced by immunoSEQ multiplex PCR, and TCRdb holds only the in-frame ones, with some missing. The sample has fewer than 200,000 clones; about 85% are singletons. The sequencing input was peripheral blood. The receptors stem from a man in his 60s with acute or convalescent COVID-19. CDR3s include the opening cysteine and the closing phenylalanine or tryptophan. A D gene is named only where the DNA matches it firmly. Rows may omit the clone size; those that give it use once, few, many or a size class.

v_gene: TRBV24-1
abundance: -
d_gene: TRBD1
j_gene: TRBJ2-5
CDR3aa: CATSEIQGLQETQYF
CDR3nt: TGTGCCACCAGTGAGATACAGGGGCTCCAAGAGACCCAGTACTTC

v_gene: TRBV25-1
abundance: -
d_gene: -
j_gene: TRBJ2-7
CDR3aa: CASSRGYEQYF
CDR3nt: TGTGCCAGCAGTCGGGGCTACGAGCAGTACTTC

v_gene: TRBV5-1
abundance: -
d_gene: -
j_gene: TRBJ2-6
CDR3aa: CASSPGPPGSGANVLTF
CDR3nt: TGCGCCAGCAGCCCCGGCCCTCCAGGCTCTGGGGCCAACGTCCTGACTTTC

v_gene: TRBV4-3
abundance: -
d_gene: -
j_gene: TRBJ1-6
CDR3aa: CASSQDGSNSPLHF
CDR3nt: TGCGCCAGCAGCCAAGACGGGAGTAATTCACCCCTCCACTTT

v_gene: TRBV9
abundance: once
d_gene: TRBD1
j_gene: TRBJ1-3
CDR3aa: CASSQGARNTIYF
CDR3nt: TGTGCCAGTTCCCAGGGGGCCAGAAACACCATATATTTT

v_gene: TRBV6-5
abundance: once
d_gene: -
j_gene: TRBJ1-1
CDR3aa: CASSQLWEREAFF
CDR3nt: TGTGCCAGCAGCCAGCTCTGGGAGCGTGAAGCTTTCTTT

v_gene: TRBV4-1
abundance: -
d_gene: -
j_gene: TRBJ2-1
CDR3aa: CASSQESSGEYNEQFF
CDR3nt: TGCGCCAGCAGCCAGGAGTCCTCGGGGGAATACAATGAGCAGTTCTTC

v_gene: TRBV9
abundance: -
d_gene: -
j_gene: TRBJ1-2
CDR3aa: CASSPGGGNYGYTF
CDR3nt: TGTGCCAGCAGCCCGGGGGGGGGCAACTATGGCTACACCTTC

v_gene: TRBV5-1
abundance: -
d_gene: -
j_gene: TRBJ2-5
CDR3aa: CASSSRGMETQYF
CDR3nt: TGCGCCAGCAGCTCTCGGGGGATGGAGACCCAGTACTTC

v_gene: TRBV6-5
abundance: -
d_gene: -
j_gene: TRBJ1-1
CDR3aa: CASSSTVNTEAFF
CDR3nt: TGTGCCAGCAGTTCCACAGTGAACACTGAAGCTTTCTTT

v_gene: TRBV4-1
abundance: -
d_gene: TRBD2
j_gene: TRBJ2-1
CDR3aa: CASRTRAGGNYNEQFF
CDR3nt: TGCGCCAGCCGAACTCGAGCGGGAGGGAACTACAATGAGCAGTTCTTC

v_gene: TRBV10-2
abundance: -
d_gene: -
j_gene: TRBJ1-6
CDR3aa: CASNRDGTQNSPLHF
CDR3nt: TGCGCCAGCAACAGAGACGGGACTCAAAATTCACCCCTCCACTTT

v_gene: TRBV11-3
abundance: once
d_gene: TRBD2
j_gene: TRBJ2-7
CDR3aa: CASSLSGRKSVYEQYF
CDR3nt: TGTGCCAGCAGCCTTAGCGGGAGGAAGAGCGTCTACGAGCAGTACTTC

v_gene: TRBV24-1
abundance: -
d_gene: TRBD1
j_gene: TRBJ2-3
CDR3aa: CATSDADRESDTQYF
CDR3nt: TGTGCCACCAGTGATGCGGACAGGGAGTCAGATACGCAGTATTTT

v_gene: TRBV18
abundance: few
d_gene: -
j_gene: TRBJ2-2
CDR3aa: CASSPQGVTGELFF
CDR3nt: TGTGCCAGCTCACCCCAAGGGGTCACCGGGGAGCTGTTTTTT